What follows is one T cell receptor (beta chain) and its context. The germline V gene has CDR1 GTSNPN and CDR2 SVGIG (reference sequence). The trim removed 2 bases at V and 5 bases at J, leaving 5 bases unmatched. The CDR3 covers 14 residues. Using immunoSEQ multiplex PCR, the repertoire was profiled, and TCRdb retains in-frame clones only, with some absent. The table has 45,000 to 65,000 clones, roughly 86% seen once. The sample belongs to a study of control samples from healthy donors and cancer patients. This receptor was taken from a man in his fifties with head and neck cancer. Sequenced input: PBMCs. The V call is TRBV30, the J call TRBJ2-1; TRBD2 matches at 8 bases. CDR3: CAWSTGLADNEQFF. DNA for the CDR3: TGTGCCTGGAGTACAGGACTAGCAGACAATGAGCAGTTCTTC. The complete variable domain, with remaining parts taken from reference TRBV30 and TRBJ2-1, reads SQTIHQWPATLVQPVGSPLSLECTVEGTSNPNLYWYRQAAGRGLQLLFYSVGIGQISSEVPQNLSASRPQDRQFILSSKKLLLSDSGFYLCAWSTGLADNEQFFGPGTRLTVL.